This TCR beta chain was documented in a study of blood T cell repertoires in COVID-19. As for the study in general: Whether acute or convalescent, the COVID-19 samples came from the United States, Italy and Spain. T cells, B-cell-depleted T cells, or PBMCs provided the cDNA or gDNA that served as material.

Source study methods: Estimates of nucleated cell counts were drawn from the amplification of reference gene primers. Generated by immunoSEQ multiplex PCR, the TCRdb table keeps only in-frame clones and is missing some. V and J calls and clone size are copied from that table; D and trimming were computed from the DNA. The sample lists about 270,000 clones; approximately 82% were seen once. This CDR3 has 15 amino acids. The ends were cut back, 3 bases at V and 9 bases at J, with 20 bases in the middle. In germline, CDR1 is MDHEN, CDR2 SYDVKM. Sequenced: peripheral blood. J is TRBJ1-1 and V is TRBV28; tentative D call: TRBD1 (5 bases). This receptor was identified in a man older than 75 with acute or convalescent COVID-19. CDR3 region: CASSFAGQEITKAFF. The CDR3 DNA sequence: TGTGCCAGCAGTTTTGCGGGGCAGGAAATAACTAAAGCTTTCTTT.